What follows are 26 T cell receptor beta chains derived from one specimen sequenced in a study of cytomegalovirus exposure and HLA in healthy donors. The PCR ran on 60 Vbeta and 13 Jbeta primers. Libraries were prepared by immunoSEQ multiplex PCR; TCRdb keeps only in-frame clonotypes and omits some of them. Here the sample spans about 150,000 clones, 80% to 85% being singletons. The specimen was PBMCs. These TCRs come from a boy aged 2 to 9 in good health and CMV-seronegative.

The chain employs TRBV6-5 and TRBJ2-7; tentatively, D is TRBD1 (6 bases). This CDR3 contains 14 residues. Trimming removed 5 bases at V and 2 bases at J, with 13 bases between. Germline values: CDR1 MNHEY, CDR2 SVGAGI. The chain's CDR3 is CASSPTGSAYEQYF. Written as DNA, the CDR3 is TGTGCCAGCAGTCCTACAGGGTCCGCCTACGAGCAGTACTTC.

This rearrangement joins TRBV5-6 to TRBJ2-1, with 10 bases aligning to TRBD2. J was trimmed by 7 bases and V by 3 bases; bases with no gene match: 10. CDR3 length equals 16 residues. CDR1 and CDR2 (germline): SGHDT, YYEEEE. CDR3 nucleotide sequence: TGTGCCAGCAGCTCATCCTCTAGCGGGAGAAGGAATGAGCAGTTCTTC. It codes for CASSSSSSGRRNEQFF.

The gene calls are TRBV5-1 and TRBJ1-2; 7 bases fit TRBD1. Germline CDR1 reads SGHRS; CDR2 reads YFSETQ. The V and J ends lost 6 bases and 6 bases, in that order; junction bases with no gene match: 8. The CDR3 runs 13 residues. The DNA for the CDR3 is TGCGCCAGCACCCTTCAGGGGGTCGATGGCTACACCTTC. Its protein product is CASTLQGVDGYTF. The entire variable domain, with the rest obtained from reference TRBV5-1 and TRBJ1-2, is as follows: KAGVTQTPRYLIKTRGQQVTLSCSPISGHRSVSWYQQTPGQGLQFLFEYFSETQRNKGNFPGRFSGRQFSNSRSEMNVSTLELGDSALYLCASTLQGVDGYTFGSGTRLTVV.

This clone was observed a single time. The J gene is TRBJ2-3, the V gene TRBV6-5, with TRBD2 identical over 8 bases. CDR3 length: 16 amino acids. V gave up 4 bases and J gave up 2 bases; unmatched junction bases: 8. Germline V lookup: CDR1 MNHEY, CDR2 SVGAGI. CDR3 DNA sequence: TGTGCCAGCAGTTCACGACTAGCGAGCATCACAGATACGCAGTATTTT. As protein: CASSSRLASITDTQYF.

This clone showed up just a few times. The CDR3 region has the DNA TGTGCCTGGAGTATTGGGACAGGCCTTTTCAATCAGCCCCAGCATTTT. Amino acid sequence: CAWSIGTGLFNQPQHF. The chain combines TRBV30 with TRBJ1-5; 8 bases are a match to TRBD1. With V trimmed by 2 bases and J by 3 bases, 9 bases remained unmatched. The CDR3 contains 16 residues. Germline values: CDR1 GTSNPN, CDR2 SVGIG (reference sequence).

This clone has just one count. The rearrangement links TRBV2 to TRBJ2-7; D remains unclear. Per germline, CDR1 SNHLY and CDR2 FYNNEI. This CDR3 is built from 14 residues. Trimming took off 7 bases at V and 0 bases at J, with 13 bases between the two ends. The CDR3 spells CASTGVDRSYEQYF. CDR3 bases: TGTGCCAGCACCGGAGTCGACCGCTCCTACGAGCAGTACTTC. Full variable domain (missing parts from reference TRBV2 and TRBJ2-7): EPEVTQTPSHQVTQMGQEVILRCVPISNHLYFYWYRQILGQKVEFLVSFYNNEISEKSEIFDDQFSVERPDGSNFTLKIRSTKLEDSAMYFCASTGVDRSYEQYFGPGTRLTVT.

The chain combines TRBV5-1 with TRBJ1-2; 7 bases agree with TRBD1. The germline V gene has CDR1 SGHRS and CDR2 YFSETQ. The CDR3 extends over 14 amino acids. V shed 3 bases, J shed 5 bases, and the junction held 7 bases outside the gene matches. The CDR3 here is CASSSRTGFYGYTF. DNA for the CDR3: TGCGCCAGCAGCTCACGGACAGGTTTTTATGGCTACACCTTC.

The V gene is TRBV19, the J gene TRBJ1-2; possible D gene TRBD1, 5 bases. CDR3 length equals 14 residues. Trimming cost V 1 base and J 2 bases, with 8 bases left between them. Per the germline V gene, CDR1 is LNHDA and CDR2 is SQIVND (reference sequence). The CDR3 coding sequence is TGTGCCAGTAGTATAGCAGGGTGGAACTATGGCTACACCTTC. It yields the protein CASSIAGWNYGYTF.

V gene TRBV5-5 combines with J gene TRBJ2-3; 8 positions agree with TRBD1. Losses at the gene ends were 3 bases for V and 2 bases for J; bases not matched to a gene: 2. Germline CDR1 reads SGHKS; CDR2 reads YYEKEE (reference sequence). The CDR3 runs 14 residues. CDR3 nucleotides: TGTGCCAGCAGCTGGACAGGGACCACAGATACGCAGTATTTT. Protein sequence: CASSWTGTTDTQYF.

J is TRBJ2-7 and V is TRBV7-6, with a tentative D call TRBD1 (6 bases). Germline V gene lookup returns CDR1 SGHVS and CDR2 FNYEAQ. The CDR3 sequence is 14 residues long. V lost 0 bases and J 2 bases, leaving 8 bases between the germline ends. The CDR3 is CASSLAGAAYEQYF. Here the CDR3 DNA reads TGTGCCAGCAGCTTAGCGGGGGCCGCCTACGAGCAGTACTTC.

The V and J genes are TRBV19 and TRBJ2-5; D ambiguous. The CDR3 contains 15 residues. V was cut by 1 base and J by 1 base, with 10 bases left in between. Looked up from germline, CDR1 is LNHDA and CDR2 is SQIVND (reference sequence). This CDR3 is CASSIGFGGQETQYF. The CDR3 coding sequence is TGTGCCAGTAGTATAGGGTTCGGCGGCCAAGAGACCCAGTACTTC.

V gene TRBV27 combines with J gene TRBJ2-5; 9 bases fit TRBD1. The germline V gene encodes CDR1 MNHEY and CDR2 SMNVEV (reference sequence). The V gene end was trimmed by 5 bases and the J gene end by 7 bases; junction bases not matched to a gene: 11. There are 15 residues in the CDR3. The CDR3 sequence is CASSPETGGGGTQYF. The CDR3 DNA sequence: TGTGCCAGCAGTCCAGAAACAGGGGGCGGGGGGACCCAGTACTTC.

The CDR3: CASSEVEGAIGNTIYF. DNA for the CDR3: TGTGCCAGCAGTGAAGTAGAGGGGGCGATTGGAAACACCATATATTTT. The rearrangement links TRBV2 to TRBJ1-3; 7 nucleotides align to TRBD1. This CDR3 is built from 16 residues. The germline gives CDR1 SNHLY, CDR2 FYNNEI. Trimming took 1 base from V and 3 from J; bases not matched to a gene: 6.

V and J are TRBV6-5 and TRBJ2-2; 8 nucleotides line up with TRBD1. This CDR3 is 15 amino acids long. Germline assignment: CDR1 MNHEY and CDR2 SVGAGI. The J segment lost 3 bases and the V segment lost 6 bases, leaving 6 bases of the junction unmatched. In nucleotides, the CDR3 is TGTGCCAGCAGACCGGACAGGGCGGACACCGGGGAGCTGTTTTTT. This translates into CASRPDRADTGELFF.

CDR3 sequence reads: CSVDWVGAGEGGNTIYF. The CDR3 coding sequence is TGCAGCGTTGATTGGGTAGGTGCAGGGGAAGGCGGAAACACCATATATTTT. The genes are TRBV29-1 and TRBJ1-3, with a weak D call TRBD1 (6 bases). With 3 bases removed from V and 4 bases from J, the gap between germline ends came to 22 bases. CDR3 length: 17 residues. Germline values: CDR1 SQVTM, CDR2 ANQGSEA.

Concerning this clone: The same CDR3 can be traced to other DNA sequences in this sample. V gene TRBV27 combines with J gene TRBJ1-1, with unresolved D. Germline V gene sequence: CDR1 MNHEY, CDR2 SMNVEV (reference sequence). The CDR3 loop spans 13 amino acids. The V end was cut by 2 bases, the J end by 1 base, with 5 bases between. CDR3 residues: CASSLRGNTEAFF. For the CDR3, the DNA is TGTGCCAGCAGTTTACGGGGGAACACTGAAGCTTTCTTT.

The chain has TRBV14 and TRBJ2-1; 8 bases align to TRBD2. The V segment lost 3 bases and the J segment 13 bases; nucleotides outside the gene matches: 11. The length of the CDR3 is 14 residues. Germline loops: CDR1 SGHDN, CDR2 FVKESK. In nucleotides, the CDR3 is TGTGCCAGCAGCCAGAGCACAATAGCGGGAATTCAGTTCTTC. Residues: CASSQSTIAGIQFF.

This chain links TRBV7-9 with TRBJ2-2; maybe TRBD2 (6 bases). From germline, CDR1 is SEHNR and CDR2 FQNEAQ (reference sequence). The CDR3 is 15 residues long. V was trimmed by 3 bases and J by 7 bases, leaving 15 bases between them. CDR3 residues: CASSFSGRAGGELFF. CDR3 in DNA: TGTGCCAGCAGCTTTTCCGGGAGAGCTGGCGGGGAGCTGTTTTTT.

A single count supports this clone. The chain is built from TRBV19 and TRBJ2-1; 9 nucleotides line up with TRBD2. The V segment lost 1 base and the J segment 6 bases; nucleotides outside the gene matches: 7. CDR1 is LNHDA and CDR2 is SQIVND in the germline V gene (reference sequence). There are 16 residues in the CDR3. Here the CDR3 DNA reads TGTGCCAGTAGTATAGCGGGACTAGCTACCCCCAATGAGCAGTTCTTC. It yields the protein CASSIAGLATPNEQFF. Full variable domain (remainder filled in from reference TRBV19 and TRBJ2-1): DGGITQSPKYLFRKEGQNVTLSCEQNLNHDAMYWYRQDPGQGLRLIYYSQIVNDFQKGDIAEGYSVSREKKESFPLTVTSAQKNPTAFYLCASSIAGLATPNEQFFGPGTRLTVL.

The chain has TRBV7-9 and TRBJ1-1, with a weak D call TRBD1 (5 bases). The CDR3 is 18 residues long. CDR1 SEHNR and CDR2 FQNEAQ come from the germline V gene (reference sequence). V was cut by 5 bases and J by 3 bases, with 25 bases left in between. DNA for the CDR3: TGTGCCAGCAGCCTTGCTCTCGGCGGGAGACCGGGACACACTGAAGCTTTCTTT. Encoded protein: CASSLALGGRPGHTEAFF.

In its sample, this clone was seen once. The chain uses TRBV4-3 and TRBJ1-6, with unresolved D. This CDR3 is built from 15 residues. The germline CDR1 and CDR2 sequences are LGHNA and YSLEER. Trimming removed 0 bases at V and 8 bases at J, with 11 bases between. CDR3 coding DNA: TGCGCCAGCAGCCAAGATAGGGAGTGGGATTCACCCCTCCACTTT. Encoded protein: CASSQDREWDSPLHF.

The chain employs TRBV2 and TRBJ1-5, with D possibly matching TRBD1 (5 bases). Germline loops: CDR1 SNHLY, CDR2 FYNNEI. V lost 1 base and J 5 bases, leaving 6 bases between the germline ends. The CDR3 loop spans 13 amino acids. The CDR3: CASSEDRHQPQHF. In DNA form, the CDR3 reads TGTGCCAGCAGTGAAGACAGGCATCAGCCCCAGCATTTT.

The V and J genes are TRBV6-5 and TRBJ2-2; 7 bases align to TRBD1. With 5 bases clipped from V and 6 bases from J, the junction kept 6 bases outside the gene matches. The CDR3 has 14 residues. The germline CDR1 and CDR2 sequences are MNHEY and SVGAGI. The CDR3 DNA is TGTGCCAGCAGTGTTCAGGGGGTACCCGGGGAGCTGTTTTTT. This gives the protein CASSVQGVPGELFF.

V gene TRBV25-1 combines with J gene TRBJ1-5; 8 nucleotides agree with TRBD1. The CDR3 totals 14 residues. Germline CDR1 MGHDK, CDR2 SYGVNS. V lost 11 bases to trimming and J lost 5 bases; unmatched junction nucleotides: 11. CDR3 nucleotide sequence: TGTGCCGCGCCCCTGGACAGGGTGGATCAGCCCCAGCATTTT. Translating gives CAAPLDRVDQPQHF.

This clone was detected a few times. The CDR3 spells CAISGTSGPVNEQFF. As DNA, the CDR3 is TGTGCCATCAGTGGGACTAGCGGACCCGTCAATGAGCAGTTCTTC. V usage is TRBV10-3 and J usage is TRBJ2-1; TRBD2 matches 10 bases. Germline V gene data show CDR1 as ENHRY and CDR2 as SYGVKD. The junction had 6 bases not matched to a gene; V was cut back by 4 bases and J by 6 bases. CDR3 length: 15 amino acids.

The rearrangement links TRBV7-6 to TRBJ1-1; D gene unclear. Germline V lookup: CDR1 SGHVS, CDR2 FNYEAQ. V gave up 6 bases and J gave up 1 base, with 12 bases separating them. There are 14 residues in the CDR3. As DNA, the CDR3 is TGTGCCAGCAGTCGTCAGGAGGGGAACACTGAAGCTTTCTTT. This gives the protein CASSRQEGNTEAFF.